Each of the 18 T cell receptor beta chains below was sequenced from the same sample in a study of shared clonotypes between healthy human individuals. This table comes from immunoSEQ multiplex PCR, and its TCRdb copy is limited to in-frame clones, with some not included. The profile covers 550,000 to 800,000 clones, with about nine tenths appearing a single time and 34% taken by the ten largest. Source material: memory CD8+ T cells from PBMCs. Described subset: CD45RO+ cells pooled with CCR7-negative TemRA cells. The receptors stem from a man aged 18 to 29 in good health. Some clones in this sample may be carry-over from other donors' samples.

The chain links TRBV5-6 to TRBJ1-5; possible D gene TRBD1, 5 bases. With 6 bases removed from V and 11 bases from J, the gap between germline ends came to 24 bases. This CDR3 has 15 residues. Germline CDR1 and CDR2: SGHDT and YYEEEE. As DNA, the CDR3 is TGTGCCAGCACCCCCAGGGCAGGGCCAGAGGAGGCCCAGCATTTT. Its translation: CASTPRAGPEEAQHF. The full variable domain, its missing parts supplied by reference TRBV5-6 and TRBJ1-5, is DAGVTQSPTHLIKTRGQQVTLRCSPKSGHDTVSWYQQALGQGPQFIFQYYEEEERQRGNFPDRFSGHQFPNYSSELNVNALLLGDSALYLCASTPRAGPEEAQHFGDGTRLSIL.

The chain recombines TRBV11-2 with TRBJ1-5; D remains unclear. The length of the CDR3 is 13 residues. Trimming stripped 0 bases from V and 6 bases from J, with 6 bases between. The germline gives CDR1 SGHAT, CDR2 FQNNGV. The CDR3, as DNA: TGTGCCAGCAGCTTAGAGAGGTTTCAGCCCCAGCATTTT. Amino acids: CASSLERFQPQHF.

The gene calls are TRBV4-3 and TRBJ2-3; 8 bases map to TRBD1. V dropped 4 bases and J dropped 1; count of bases not matched to a gene: 7. The CDR3 runs to 16 residues. Germline V CDR1 and CDR2: LGHNA, YSLEER. The CDR3 nucleotides read TGCGCCAGCAGCCGGAGGGCGACAGGGGGCACAGATACGCAGTATTTT. The encoded protein is CASSRRATGGTDTQYF.

The chain employs TRBV19 and TRBJ1-5; D not certain. CDR3 length: 16 amino acids. Germline CDR1 is LNHDA and CDR2 is SQIVND (reference sequence). V was shortened by 4 bases and J by 7 bases, with 20 bases between the two germline ends. CDR3 nucleotides: TGTGCCAGTAGTAGGGTTCCGGGAGCCGTAGGCCAGCCCCAGCATTTT. Translated, it gives CASSRVPGAVGQPQHF.

This chain connects TRBV19 to TRBJ2-7, with 9 bases matching TRBD1. CDR1 and CDR2 (germline): LNHDA, SQIVND (reference sequence). This CDR3 comprises 14 residues. The trim removed 3 bases at V and 4 bases at J, leaving 4 bases unmatched. The CDR3 spells CASSIRGQGYEQYF. DNA for the CDR3: TGTGCCAGTAGTATCCGCGGACAGGGGTACGAGCAGTACTTC.

This clone is a singleton in its sample. The gene calls are TRBV14 and TRBJ2-7; a weak D match, TRBD1 (6 bases). The CDR3 runs to 15 residues. The V end lost 4 bases, the J end lost 4 bases, and 17 bases lay between the germline ends. Germline-derived CDR1 and CDR2 are SGHDN and FVKESK. CDR3 bases: TGTGCCAGCAGCCCTCTCCGGGACGGACAGTACGAGCAGTACTTC. Its translation: CASSPLRDGQYEQYF. Full variable domain (rest looked up from reference TRBV14 and TRBJ2-7): EAGVTQFPSHSVIEKGQTVTLRCDPISGHDNLYWYRRVMGKEIKFLLHFVKESKQDESGMPNNRFLAERTGGTYSTLKVQPAELEDSGVYFCASSPLRDGQYEQYFGPGTRLTVT.

This rearrangement joins TRBV5-1 to TRBJ2-7, with 7 bases matching TRBD1. The V and J ends lost 4 bases and 0 bases, in that order; junction bases with no gene match: 7. This CDR3 comprises 15 residues. Germline CDR1 and CDR2: SGHRS and YFSETQ. This CDR3 is CASSRLTGASYEQYF. The CDR3 DNA reads as TGCGCCAGCAGCCGCCTCACAGGGGCCTCCTACGAGCAGTACTTC.

The rearrangement links TRBV15 to TRBJ2-1; D might be TRBD1 (5 bases). Germline V lookup: CDR1 LNHNV, CDR2 YYDKDF (reference sequence). Trimming removed 4 bases from V and 11 bases from J, with 15 bases in between. The CDR3 has 13 residues. CDR3 protein: CATSTLVGAKQFF. The CDR3 nucleotides read TGTGCCACCAGCACTTTAGTTGGGGCAAAGCAGTTCTTC.

This rearrangement joins TRBV5-1 to TRBJ2-7; no firm D call. The CDR3 runs 14 residues. V lost 0 bases, J lost 6 bases, and 13 bases lay in between. The V gene's germline CDR1 is SGHRS and CDR2 YFSETQ. CDR3 sequence reads: CASSLDGVGGEQYF. The CDR3 nucleotides read TGCGCCAGCAGCTTGGATGGGGTAGGCGGCGAGCAGTACTTC.

The chain couples TRBV7-3 to TRBJ2-5; D possibly matches TRBD1 or TRBD2 (6 bases each). The end of the DNA aligns better with TRBJ2-7, so the J call may be wrong. The CDR3 spans 13 residues. CDR1 SGHTA and CDR2 FQGTGA come from the germline V gene. The CDR3, as DNA: TGTGCCAGGGAAGTTTCACAGGGAGGCGAGCAGTACTTC. Amino acid sequence: CAREVSQGGEQYF.

The chain couples TRBV9 to TRBJ2-3; possible D gene TRBD1, 6 bases. V dropped 1 base and J dropped 1 base, with 19 bases sitting between them. In germline, CDR1 is SGDLS, CDR2 YYNGEE. The CDR3 has 18 amino acids. CDR3 DNA sequence: TGTGCCAGCAGCGTATTTGTCGGACAGCCTTCTCGCACAGATACGCAGTATTTT. Translating gives CASSVFVGQPSRTDTQYF.

The chain employs TRBV10-1 and TRBJ2-1; 9 bases are shared with TRBD1. Germline-derived CDR1 and CDR2 are WNHNN and SYGVQD (reference sequence). This CDR3 is 14 amino acids long. With 7 bases clipped from V and 8 bases from J, the junction kept 9 bases outside the gene matches. The CDR3 reads CASTTGTGFDEQFF. The DNA for the CDR3 is TGCGCCAGCACTACGGGGACAGGGTTCGATGAGCAGTTCTTC.

The chain recombines TRBV2 with TRBJ1-1, with 7 bases that match TRBD1. The CDR3 covers 13 residues. Trimming took 6 bases from V and 2 from J; bases not matched to a gene: 3. Per germline, CDR1 SNHLY and CDR2 FYNNEI. This CDR3 is CASSLGGNTEAFF. Here the CDR3 DNA reads TGTGCCAGCAGCCTAGGGGGCAACACTGAAGCTTTCTTT.

The table lists this clone with a few counts. The chain joins TRBV6-6 to TRBJ2-7, with 8 bases fitting TRBD1. Germline assignment: CDR1 MNHNY and CDR2 SVGAGI (reference sequence). With V trimmed by 2 bases and J by 3 bases, 6 bases remained unmatched. The CDR3 covers 15 residues. The CDR3 DNA sequence: TGTGCCAGCAGTTACGAGGGGACAGGTATCTACGAGCAGTACTTC. Translated: CASSYEGTGIYEQYF.

This chain joins TRBV16 and TRBJ2-3; D may correspond to TRBD1 or TRBD2 (5 bases each). The length of the CDR3 is 15 residues. Germline lookup yields CDR1 KGHSY and CDR2 FQNENV. V lost 4 bases and J 2 bases, leaving 13 bases between the germline ends. The CDR3 spells CASSPGAGVTDTQYF. The CDR3 region has the DNA TGTGCCAGCAGCCCCGGGGCGGGCGTCACAGATACGCAGTATTTT. Full variable domain (missing parts from reference TRBV16 and TRBJ2-3): GEEVAQTPKHLVRGEGQKAKLYCAPIKGHSYVFWYQQVLKNEFKFLISFQNENVFDETGMPKERFSAKCLPNSPCSLEIQATKLEDSAVYFCASSPGAGVTDTQYFGPGTRLTVL.

On this clone itself: Different DNA sequences within this sample yield the same CDR3. The CDR3 region has the DNA TGTGCCAGCAGCTTTGGGACAGGGTCCTACGAGCAGTACTTC. Translated, it gives CASSFGTGSYEQYF. V gene TRBV11-2 combines with J gene TRBJ2-7, with 9 bases identical to TRBD1. Per the germline V gene, CDR1 is SGHAT and CDR2 is FQNNGV. The CDR3 has 14 amino acids. J was trimmed by 1 base and V by 3 bases; bases with no gene match: 1.

This clone was recorded only once. This chain connects TRBV28 to TRBJ2-3, with 9 nucleotides matching TRBD2. The V gene end was trimmed by 2 bases and the J gene end by 0 bases; junction bases not matched to a gene: 3. Germline loops: CDR1 MDHEN, CDR2 SYDVKM. The CDR3 consists of 16 residues. This CDR3 reads CASSLGTSRSTDTQYF. CDR3 nucleotides: TGTGCCAGCAGTTTAGGGACTAGCAGAAGCACAGATACGCAGTATTTT.

This chain joins TRBV28 and TRBJ1-5, with 7 bases matching TRBD1. The length of the CDR3 is 15 residues. The V segment lost 6 bases and the J segment 7 bases; nucleotides outside the gene matches: 12. CDR1 and CDR2 from the germline V gene are MDHEN and SYDVKM. CDR3 nucleotide sequence: TGTGCCAGCAGCCCGCTGACAGGGATGAGGCAGCCCCAGCATTTT. This translates into CASSPLTGMRQPQHF. Using reference TRBV28 and TRBJ1-5 for the parts outside the CDR3, the full variable domain is DVKVTQSSRYLVKRTGEKVFLECVQDMDHENMFWYRQDPGLGLRLIYFSYDVKMKEKGDIPEGYSVSREKKERFSLILESASTNQTSMYLCASSPLTGMRQPQHFGDGTRLSIL.